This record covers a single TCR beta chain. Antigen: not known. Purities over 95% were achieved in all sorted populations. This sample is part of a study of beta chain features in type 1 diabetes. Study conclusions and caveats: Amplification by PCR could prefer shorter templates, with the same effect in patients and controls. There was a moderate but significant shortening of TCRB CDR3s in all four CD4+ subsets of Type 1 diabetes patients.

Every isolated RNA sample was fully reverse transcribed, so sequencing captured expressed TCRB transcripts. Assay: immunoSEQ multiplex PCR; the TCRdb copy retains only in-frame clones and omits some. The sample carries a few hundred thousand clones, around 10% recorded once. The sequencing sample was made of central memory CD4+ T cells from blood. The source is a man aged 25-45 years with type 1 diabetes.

DNA of the CDR3: TGCAGCGCTTCCAGCTCTGGGGCCAACGTCCTGACTTTC. Translating gives CSASSSGANVLTF. V gene TRBV29-1 combines with J gene TRBJ2-6; D is undetermined. Looked up from germline, CDR1 is SQVTM and CDR2 is ANQGSEA. The CDR3 has 13 amino acids. The V end lost 7 bases, the J end lost 0 bases, and 7 bases lay between the germline ends.